This entry lists 30 T cell receptor beta chains sequenced from one sample in a study of post-analysis software for immune sequencing data. Study observations and caveats: Elevated frequency relative to controls characterized four or five TRBV segments in patients, TRBV5-6, TRBV5-1 and TRBV20-1 among them.

These receptors lack a known antigen. Presence of unique molecular identifiers characterized the TCR beta cDNA libraries. TCRdb reprocessed the PCR reads with MiXCR, giving one entry per CDR3 protein. The sample shows 600,000 to 750,000 distinct CDR3 sequences, roughly three fifths of them seen only once. Sequencing used blood. These receptors came from a girl aged 2-10 years with multiple sclerosis.

This clonotype showed up just once. This sequence joins TRBV10-3 and TRBJ2-5; D possibly corresponds to TRBD1 (5 bases). The CDR3 runs 13 residues. Trimming took 7 bases from V and 1 from J, leaving 10 bases between them. Germline V gene sequence: CDR1 ENHRY, CDR2 SYGVKD. CDR3 protein: CAITPRAQETQYF. For the CDR3, the DNA is TGTGCCATCACCCCCAGGGCCCAAGAGACCCAGTACTTC.

The genes are TRBV18 and TRBJ2-3; possibly TRBD2 for D (5 bases). Per germline, CDR1 KGHSH and CDR2 LQKENI. V lost 0 bases and J 1 base, leaving 8 bases between the germline ends. The CDR3 is made up of 15 amino acids. The CDR3 bases are TGTGCCAGCTCACCACCAAGCGGCCGCACAGATACGCAGTATTTT. It codes for CASSPPSGRTDTQYF. Full variable domain (outside the CDR3, taken from reference TRBV18 and TRBJ2-3): NAGVMQNPRHLVRRRGQEARLRCSPMKGHSHVYWYRQLPEEGLKFMVYLQKENIIDESGMPKERFSAEFPKEGPSILRIQQVVRGDSAAYFCASSPPSGRTDTQYFGPGTRLTVL.

The chain uses TRBV7-2 and TRBJ1-2; D gene unclear. The V gene lost 2 bases and the J gene lost 4 bases, with 14 bases spanning the gap. Germline values: CDR1 SGHTA, CDR2 FQGNSA. This CDR3 is 15 amino acids long. The CDR3 DNA is TGTGCCAGCAGCTTACGGAGCTTTAAAAGCTATGGCTACACCTTC. Translating gives CASSLRSFKSYGYTF.

The DNA of the CDR3 is TGTGCCAGCAGTTACCCCAGGGAAAACTATGGCTACACCTTC. Its translation is CASSYPRENYGYTF. The V and J genes are TRBV6-6 and TRBJ1-2, with a weak D call TRBD1 (5 bases). The CDR3 covers 14 residues. CDR1 and CDR2 (germline): MNHNY, SVGAGI (reference sequence). V lost 2 bases and J lost 2, with 9 bases in between.

The chain combines TRBV7-9 with TRBJ2-7; 12 bases are shared with TRBD2. The length of the CDR3 is 17 residues. The V gene end was trimmed by 5 bases and the J gene end by 0 bases; junction bases not matched to a gene: 8. Germline lookup yields CDR1 SEHNR and CDR2 FQNEAQ (reference sequence). The CDR3 DNA reads as TGTGCCAGCAGCCCCGACTGGACTAGCGGGGACTCCTACGAGCAGTACTTC. Protein: CASSPDWTSGDSYEQYF.

V and J are TRBV5-1 and TRBJ2-2; TRBD2 aligns across 7 bases. Germline loops: CDR1 SGHRS, CDR2 YFSETQ. The CDR3 totals 16 residues. J gave up 5 bases and V 5 bases, and 12 bases lay outside the gene matches. DNA of the CDR3: TGCGCCAGCAGGCGGTTTTCCGCTAGCGGAACCGGGGAGCTGTTTTTT. It encodes CASRRFSASGTGELFF.

This chain uses TRBV29-1 with TRBJ1-1; D remains ambiguous. The CDR3 is made up of 12 amino acids. Germline CDR1 and CDR2: SQVTM and ANQGSEA. For the CDR3, the DNA is TGCAGTGTGACCTACATGAACACTGAAGCTTTCTTT. Amino acids: CSVTYMNTEAFF. The full variable domain, in which reference TRBV29-1 and TRBJ1-1 provide the parts outside the CDR3, is SAVISQKPSRDICQRGTSLTIQCQVDSQVTMMFWYRQQPGQSLTLIATANQGSEATYESGFVIDKFPISRPNLTFSTLTVSNMSPEDSSIYLCSVTYMNTEAFFGQGTRLTVV.

The chain has TRBV20-1 and TRBJ1-4; D gene ambiguous. The CDR3 loop spans 16 amino acids. Trimming took 2 bases from V and 0 from J, leaving 13 bases between them. Germline loops: CDR1 DFQATT, CDR2 SNEGSKA (reference sequence). The CDR3 reads CSARSPDGATNEKLFF. The CDR3, as DNA: TGCAGTGCTAGATCCCCAGACGGCGCAACTAATGAAAAACTGTTTTTT.

V is TRBV4-2 and J is TRBJ2-1, with D possibly matching TRBD1 (5 bases). Germline V gene data show CDR1 as LGHNA and CDR2 as YNFKEQ. The V end lost 0 bases, the J end lost 3 bases, and 15 bases lay between the germline ends. There are 17 residues in the CDR3. The CDR3 protein is CASSQDPTGLNYNEQFF. CDR3 nucleotides: TGTGCCAGCAGCCAAGATCCAACAGGCCTCAACTACAATGAGCAGTTCTTC.

This chain links TRBV7-2 with TRBJ2-1; no firm D call. V was clipped by 0 bases and J by 2 bases, with 8 bases between them. Germline V gene sequence: CDR1 SGHTA, CDR2 FQGNSA. The CDR3 is 15 residues long. The CDR3 coding sequence is TGTGCCAGCAGCTTAGCGGGATTTACCTACAATGAGCAGTTCTTC. This sequence encodes CASSLAGFTYNEQFF. Based on the CDR3 plus reference TRBV7-2 and TRBJ2-1, the full variable domain is GAGVSQSPSNKVTEKGKDVELRCDPISGHTALYWYRQSLGQGLEFLIYFQGNSAPDKSGLPSDRFSAERTGGSVSTLTIQRTQQEDSAVYLCASSLAGFTYNEQFFGPGTRLTVL.

The rearrangement links TRBV4-3 to TRBJ2-1; 8 bases fit TRBD1. After removal of 4 bases from V and 8 bases from J, the junction contained 7 bases not matched to a gene. CDR3 length: 14 residues. Per germline, CDR1 LGHNA and CDR2 YSLEER. The CDR3 reads CASSLGQGVDEQFF. The CDR3 bases are TGCGCCAGCAGCCTAGGACAGGGTGTTGATGAGCAGTTCTTC.

The CDR3 DNA reads TGTGCCAGCAGTTTGATGACCACACGCATCAACGACAATGAGCAGTTCTTC. This encodes CASSLMTTRINDNEQFF. The V call is TRBV12-3 or TRBV12-4, the J call TRBJ2-1; no clear D. V lost 3 bases to trimming and J lost 5 bases, with 20 bases between them. The CDR3 totals 17 residues.

The chain recombines TRBV10-3 with TRBJ2-1; D not certain. CDR3 length equals 15 residues. The germline gives CDR1 ENHRY, CDR2 SYGVKD. V lost 2 bases and J 9 bases, leaving 17 bases between the germline ends. The CDR3 coding sequence is TGTGCCATCAGTGAGACACTTGCCGTGAATGGTGAGCAGTTCTTC. This encodes CAISETLAVNGEQFF.

The chain uses TRBV4-2 and TRBJ1-1, with D unresolved. CDR1 LGHNA and CDR2 YNFKEQ come from the germline V gene. This CDR3 has 13 residues. V shed 6 bases and J shed 1 base, with 9 bases lying between them. The CDR3 nucleotides read TGTGCCAGCAGTATAAAGGGGAACACTGAAGCTTTCTTT. It specifies CASSIKGNTEAFF.

This chain uses TRBV6-5 with TRBJ2-1; D not resolved. The CDR3 extends over 14 amino acids. Trimming removed 2 bases from V and 5 bases from J, with 10 bases in between. Germline lookup yields CDR1 MNHEY and CDR2 SVGAGI. The CDR3 loop is CASSYSQPDNEQFF. The CDR3 DNA sequence: TGTGCCAGCAGTTACAGTCAGCCAGACAATGAGCAGTTCTTC.

V usage is TRBV2 and J usage is TRBJ2-5; D is unclear. The germline V gene has CDR1 SNHLY and CDR2 FYNNEI. V was clipped by 5 bases and J by 2 bases, with 15 bases between them. The CDR3 extends over 15 amino acids. CDR3 bases: TGTGCCAGCAGTACCACCAAGAGATTTCAAGAGACCCAGTACTTC. It translates to CASSTTKRFQETQYF.

The V and J genes are TRBV4-2 and TRBJ2-3; D remains unclear. Trimming removed 1 base from V and 3 bases from J, with 17 bases in between. The germline V gene encodes CDR1 LGHNA and CDR2 YNFKEQ. The CDR3 covers 17 residues. The CDR3 protein is CASSQGLVGLTTDTQYF. The DNA of the CDR3 is TGTGCCAGCAGCCAAGGGCTCGTAGGGCTTACTACAGATACGCAGTATTTT.

The J gene is TRBJ1-5, the V gene TRBV12-3 or TRBV12-4; D remains ambiguous. V was pared by 3 bases and J by 6 bases, with 6 bases between. The CDR3 has 12 amino acids. The CDR3 DNA reads TGTGCCAGCAGTTTGGTCAGTCAGCCCCAGCATTTT. Its protein product is CASSLVSQPQHF.

As to this clonotype: A read error is likely, as this CDR3 ends without the conserved phenylalanine or tryptophan. The chain employs TRBV12-3 or TRBV12-4 and TRBJ2-3; D gene uncertain. This CDR3 is 12 amino acids long. The V end lost 4 bases, the J end lost 6 bases, and 8 bases lay between the germline ends. CDR3 coding DNA: TGTGCCAGCAGTTCCTACGACGATACGCAGTATTCT. It yields the protein CASSSYDDTQYS.

V gene TRBV2 combines with J gene TRBJ2-5; unclear D gene. This CDR3 region has 13 residues. V shed 5 bases and J shed 3 bases, with 10 bases lying between them. CDR1 and CDR2 (germline): SNHLY, FYNNEI. CDR3 coding DNA: TGTGCCAGCAGTAAGGAAACTAAAGAGACCCAGTACTTC. Its protein product is CASSKETKETQYF.

This chain joins TRBV6-6 and TRBJ2-7; 7 nucleotides agree with TRBD1. The CDR3 totals 15 residues. The trim removed 5 bases at V and 4 bases at J, leaving 11 bases unmatched. Germline V lookup: CDR1 MNHNY, CDR2 SVGAGI (reference sequence). CDR3 nucleotide sequence: TGTGCCAGCAGTAAAAGGGACAGCTGGGAATACGAGCAGTACTTC. This gives the protein CASSKRDSWEYEQYF.

This clonotype was counted a few times. V gene TRBV25-1 combines with J gene TRBJ2-7; TRBD1 matches 8 bases. The better agreement between TRBJ2-5 and the DNA end casts doubt on the J call. The germline V gene encodes CDR1 MGHDK and CDR2 SYGVNS. The CDR3 has 15 residues. The CDR3 nucleotides are TGTGCCAGCAGTGGGTGGACAGGGTCGGGAGAGACCCAGTACTTC. Its protein is CASSGWTGSGETQYF.

The gene calls are TRBV29-1 and TRBJ2-5; TRBD2 is a possible D gene (6 bases). TRBJ2-7 matches the DNA end more closely, so the J call is doubtful. Germline values: CDR1 SQVTM, CDR2 ANQGSEA. The CDR3 is made up of 12 amino acids. The CDR3, as DNA: TGCAGCGTTGGGGGGGAGCGGAACGAGCAGTACTTC. Translating it yields CSVGGERNEQYF.

The chain uses TRBV7-2 and TRBJ1-1, with no clear D. Germline values: CDR1 SGHTA, CDR2 FQGNSA. V lost 1 base and J 8 bases, leaving 11 bases between the germline ends. The CDR3 sequence is 13 residues long. The CDR3 DNA reads TGTGCCAGCAGCTTAGGTTCAAACGGGGAAGCTTTCTTT. Its protein product is CASSLGSNGEAFF.

As to this clonotype: No conserved phenylalanine or tryptophan is present at the end of the CDR3, so a read error is the likely explanation. V usage is TRBV5-1 and J usage is TRBJ2-1; weak D call: TRBD1 (5 bases). The CDR3 is 14 residues long. Trimming pared 7 bases from V and 4 bases from J, leaving 15 bases between. The germline V gene encodes CDR1 SGHRS and CDR2 YFSETQ. CDR3 residues: CASQDSLLYNEQFV. CDR3 coding DNA: TGCGCCAGCCAAGACAGCCTTCTATACAATGAGCAGTTCGTC.

This rearrangement joins TRBV29-1 to TRBJ1-2; 8 nucleotides match TRBD1. CDR1 is SQVTM, CDR2 ANQGSEA, per germline. V lost 8 bases to trimming and J lost 2 bases; unmatched junction nucleotides: 7. The CDR3 runs 13 residues. The CDR3: CSSQRTGNYGYTF. For the CDR3, the DNA is TGCAGCTCGCAGCGGACAGGGAACTATGGCTACACCTTC.

This sequence joins TRBV19 and TRBJ1-2; possible D gene TRBD1, 5 bases. Germline-derived CDR1 and CDR2 are LNHDA and SQIVND (reference sequence). The CDR3 sequence is 14 residues long. Trimming removed 6 bases from V and 8 bases from J, with 19 bases in between. The CDR3 loop is CASRTPGRAGGYTF. CDR3 DNA: TGTGCCAGTAGGACCCCTGGCAGGGCTGGAGGCTACACCTTC.

The gene calls are TRBV7-3 and TRBJ2-6; a possible D gene is TRBD2 (7 bases). The ends were cut back, 2 bases at V and 4 bases at J, with 18 bases in the middle. This CDR3 has 18 residues. Germline V CDR1 and CDR2: SGHTA, FQGTGA. The CDR3 here is CASSLSSGGAAGANVLTF. CDR3 nucleotides: TGTGCCAGCAGCTTATCCTCGGGGGGCGCGGCCGGGGCCAACGTCCTGACTTTC. The variable domain in full, completed from reference TRBV7-3 and TRBJ2-6, reads GAGVSQTPSNKVTEKGKYVELRCDPISGHTALYWYRQSLGQGPEFLIYFQGTGAADDSGLPNDRFFAVRPEGSVSTLKIQRTERGDSAVYLCASSLSSGGAAGANVLTFGAGSRLTVL.

This clonotype was seen only a few times. The chain links TRBV6-2 or TRBV6-3 to TRBJ2-1, with unresolved D. The CDR3 loop spans 13 amino acids. V lost 0 bases to trimming and J lost 9 bases, with 9 bases between them. Germline lookup yields CDR1 MNHEY and CDR2 SVGEGT. The CDR3 DNA reads TGTGCCAGCAGTTACTCGACACCCCCTGAGCAGTTCTTC. This sequence encodes CASSYSTPPEQFF.

This clonotype was counted only a few times. This sequence joins TRBV6-1 and TRBJ2-1; D not certain. CDR3 length: 12 amino acids. The germline CDR1 and CDR2 sequences are MNHNS and SASEGT. V was pared by 2 bases and J by 7 bases, with 6 bases between. CDR3 sequence: CASSELGNEQFF. CDR3 DNA: TGTGCCAGCAGTGAATTGGGGAATGAGCAGTTCTTC.